This note documents a single TCR beta chain sequence. Its antigen is unidentified. These data come from a study of T cell responses to AZD1222 COVID-19 vaccine. Generated by immunoSEQ multiplex PCR, the TCRdb table keeps only in-frame clones and is missing some. The profile shows roughly 120,000 clones, 91% of them singletons. V lost 4 bases, J lost 1 base, and 6 bases lay in between. CDR1 SGHRS and CDR2 YFSETQ come from the germline V gene. This CDR3 spans 14 amino acids. General observations from the study: AZD1222 recipients seropositive at baseline numbered only six. Clonal diversity may have been underestimated, and the donors were mostly white British, with more females than males.

Here the sequenced sample was peripheral blood, taken on day 0 of AZD1222 vaccination. This chain joins TRBV5-1 and TRBJ1-6; D is uncertain. The receptor was isolated from an adult in good health. CDR3 sequence: CASSTGSYNSPLHF. The DNA for the CDR3 is TGCGCCAGCAGCACCGGGTCCTATAATTCACCCCTCCACTTT.